This T cell receptor beta chain was found in a study of response to subunit inactivated influenza vaccine. The table lists this clonotype with a few counts. Antigen: not known. Whole-study findings and limits: Each seasonal influenza vaccination, the authors suggested, recruits few new T cells.

TCRdb itself ran the RT-PCR reads through MiXCR, one entry per CDR3 protein. The sample lists about 540,000 distinct CDR3 sequences, 11% to 15% seen once, with over 8.5% in the top ten. Source: PBMCs from blood, taken roughly 13 days after vaccination. The sequence came from a man aged 50 or older who received an inactivated influenza vaccine.

CDR3 in amino acids: CASSHPKRGVNEKLFF. In DNA form, the CDR3 reads TGCGCCAGCAGCCACCCCAAGAGGGGCGTCAATGAAAAACTGTTTTTT. This chain connects TRBV4-1 to TRBJ1-4; D perhaps matches TRBD1 (5 bases). The CDR3 spans 16 residues. V shed 3 bases and J shed 5 bases, with 16 bases lying between them. Germline lookup yields CDR1 MGHRA and CDR2 YSYEKL.